The text below deals with one T cell receptor (beta chain). This sample is part of a study of blood T cell repertoires in COVID-19. At the level of the study: The samples span acute and convalescent COVID-19 from the United States, Italy and Spain.

This CDR3 contains 14 residues. Germline lookup yields CDR1 SGHNT and CDR2 YYREEE (reference sequence). V was pared by 2 bases and J by 7 bases, with 12 bases between. In the authors' methods: From reference gene primer amplification, estimates of nucleated cell counts were derived. Generated by immunoSEQ multiplex PCR, the TCRdb table keeps only in-frame clones and is missing some. The V and J calls and clone size come from that table; D and trimming were worked out from the DNA. The table includes 150,000 or so clones, about 89% detected once. This chain joins TRBV5-4 and TRBJ2-2; perhaps TRBD2 as D (6 bases). The clonotype was recovered from a middle-aged man with acute or convalescent COVID-19. Sample: peripheral blood. The CDR3 DNA follows: TGTGCCAGCAGCTTTGTTCGGGGAGGCGGGGAGCTGTTTTTT. Translating gives CASSFVRGGGELFF.